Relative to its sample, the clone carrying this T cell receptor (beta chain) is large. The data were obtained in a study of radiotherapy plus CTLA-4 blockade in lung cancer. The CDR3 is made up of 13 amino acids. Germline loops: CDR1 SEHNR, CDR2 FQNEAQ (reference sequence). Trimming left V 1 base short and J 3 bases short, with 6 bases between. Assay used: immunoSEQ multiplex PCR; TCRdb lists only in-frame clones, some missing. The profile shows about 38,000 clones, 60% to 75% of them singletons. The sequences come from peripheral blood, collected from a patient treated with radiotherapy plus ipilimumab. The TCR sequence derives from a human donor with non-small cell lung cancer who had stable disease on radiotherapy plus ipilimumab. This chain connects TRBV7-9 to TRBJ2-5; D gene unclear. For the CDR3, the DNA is TGTGCCAGCAGCTTAGTAGGGAAAGAGACCCAGTACTTC. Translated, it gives CASSLVGKETQYF. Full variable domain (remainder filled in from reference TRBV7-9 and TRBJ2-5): DTGVSQNPRHKITKRGQNVTFRCDPISEHNRLYWYRQTLGQGPEFLTYFQNEAQLEKSRLLSDRFSAERPKGSFSTLEIQRTEQGDSAMYLCASSLVGKETQYFGPGTRLLVL.